What follows are 32 T cell receptor beta chains derived from one specimen sequenced in a study of cytomegalovirus exposure and HLA in healthy donors. PCR used 60 Vbeta primers and 13 Jbeta primers. Here immunoSEQ multiplex PCR was the method, and the copy in TCRdb shows in-frame clones only, minus some. The sample lists 35,000 to 40,000 clones, roughly 64% occurring once. The source material was PBMCs. The receptor set was obtained from a man aged 50-60 years in good health and CMV-seropositive.

The chain is built from TRBV9 and TRBJ2-2; 7 bases align to TRBD2. CDR3 length: 19 residues. From germline, CDR1 is SGDLS and CDR2 YYNGEE. Trimming at V came to 4 bases and at J to 3 bases, leaving 18 bases not matched to a gene. The CDR3 protein is CASSPSGGQWGGDTGELFF. In nucleotides, the CDR3 is TGTGCCAGCAGCCCCAGTGGGGGTCAATGGGGGGGAGACACCGGGGAGCTGTTTTTT.

The chain carries TRBV7-2 and TRBJ1-1; no definite D call. The CDR3 is 14 residues long. Germline loops: CDR1 SGHTA, CDR2 FQGNSA. V lost 5 bases to trimming and J lost 1 base, with 11 bases between them. This CDR3 is CASSLVTPNTEAFF. CDR3 in DNA: TGTGCCAGCAGCCTCGTAACTCCGAACACTGAAGCTTTCTTT.

This clone was seen more than once but under ten times. This chain links TRBV6-1 with TRBJ2-2; D is ambiguous. CDR1 is MNHNS and CDR2 is SASEGT in the germline V gene. CDR3 length equals 14 residues. V was clipped by 8 bases and J by 0 bases, with 10 bases between them. In DNA, the CDR3 is TGTGCCAGCCGGCAGGCCCCGAACACCGGGGAGCTGTTTTTT. This codes for CASRQAPNTGELFF.

This sequence joins TRBV7-2 and TRBJ1-1, with 7 nucleotides matching TRBD1. From germline, CDR1 is SGHTA and CDR2 FQGNSA. The CDR3 length is 13 residues. J was trimmed by 6 bases and V by 5 bases; bases with no gene match: 6. The CDR3 DNA reads as TGTGCCAGCAGCGTAACAGGGGCCGCTGAAGCTTTCTTT. It encodes CASSVTGAAEAFF.

The chain recombines TRBV19 with TRBJ1-2; a weak D match, TRBD1 (6 bases). Per germline, CDR1 LNHDA and CDR2 SQIVND (reference sequence). V shed 6 bases and J shed 8 bases, with 16 bases lying between them. CDR3 length: 13 amino acids. DNA of the CDR3: TGTGCCAGTAGAATGTATCAGGGGCGCGGCTACACCTTC. Translated, it gives CASRMYQGRGYTF.

The chain links TRBV6-5 to TRBJ2-5; TRBD2 agrees at 7 bases. Germline V gene data show CDR1 as MNHEY and CDR2 as SVGAGI. V lost 6 bases to trimming and J lost 2 bases; unmatched junction nucleotides: 3. The CDR3 has 13 amino acids. This CDR3 reads CASSGRSQETQYF. Written as DNA, the CDR3 is TGTGCCAGCAGCGGGAGGTCACAAGAGACCCAGTACTTC.

The V and J genes are TRBV29-1 and TRBJ1-4; tentative D call: TRBD1 (5 bases). Germline V gene lookup returns CDR1 SQVTM and CDR2 ANQGSEA. V lost 4 bases and J lost 7, with 16 bases in between. The length of the CDR3 is 14 residues. CDR3: CSVGPQGGGEKLFF. Here the CDR3 DNA reads TGCAGCGTTGGGCCCCAGGGAGGCGGTGAAAAACTGTTTTTT. The full variable domain, with the rest looked up from reference TRBV29-1 and TRBJ1-4, is SAVISQKPSRDICQRGTSLTIQCQVDSQVTMMFWYRQQPGQSLTLIATANQGSEATYESGFVIDKFPISRPNLTFSTLTVSNMSPEDSSIYLCSVGPQGGGEKLFFGSGTQLSVL.

CDR3: CASHPRENTGELFF. CDR3 nucleotide sequence: TGTGCCAGTCACCCCAGGGAGAACACCGGGGAGCTGTTTTTT. The rearrangement links TRBV2 to TRBJ2-2, with D possibly being TRBD1 (5 bases). The CDR3 has 14 amino acids. With 9 bases removed from V and 1 base from J, the gap between germline ends came to 12 bases. Germline V gene data show CDR1 as SNHLY and CDR2 as FYNNEI.

CDR3 coding DNA: TGTGCCAGCAGAAGAACAGGGATTATCGCCTACGAGCAGTACTTC. Encoded protein: CASRRTGIIAYEQYF. This chain connects TRBV11-2 to TRBJ2-7, with D perhaps matching TRBD1 (6 bases). Trimming removed 6 bases at V and 2 bases at J, with 17 bases between. The CDR3 is 15 amino acids. Germline assignment: CDR1 SGHAT and CDR2 FQNNGV.

V gene TRBV14 combines with J gene TRBJ1-2; perhaps TRBD1 as D (6 bases). CDR3 size: 15 residues. V was pared by 4 bases and J by 2 bases, with 14 bases between. CDR1 is SGHDN and CDR2 is FVKESK in the germline V gene. The CDR3 reads CASSPAGVSNYGYTF. CDR3 DNA: TGTGCCAGCAGCCCTGCAGGGGTTTCCAACTATGGCTACACCTTC.

The chain is built from TRBV6-6 and TRBJ2-1; the match to TRBD1 covers 7 bases. There are 15 residues in the CDR3. V was clipped by 0 bases and J by 10 bases; unmatched bases: 9. Germline lookup yields CDR1 MNHNY and CDR2 SVGAGI (reference sequence). CDR3: CASSYSIPDRVEQFF. The CDR3 DNA reads TGTGCCAGCAGTTACTCGATTCCCGACAGGGTGGAGCAGTTCTTC.

The V call is TRBV7-2, the J call TRBJ1-2; 9 nucleotides line up with TRBD1. The CDR3 length is 16 residues. CDR1 and CDR2 from the germline V gene are SGHTA and FQGNSA. V lost 5 bases and J lost 4; bases outside the gene matches: 11. CDR3 region: CASSPTGTGPSYGYTF. The CDR3 DNA reads as TGTGCCAGCAGCCCTACCGGGACAGGGCCCTCCTATGGCTACACCTTC. Together with reference TRBV7-2 and TRBJ1-2, the CDR3 gives the full variable domain: GAGVSQSPSNKVTEKGKDVELRCDPISGHTALYWYRQSLGQGLEFLIYFQGNSAPDKSGLPSDRFSAERTGGSVSTLTIQRTQQEDSAVYLCASSPTGTGPSYGYTFGSGTRLTVV.

The genes are TRBV6-1 and TRBJ1-3; TRBD1 is a possible D gene (6 bases). The V and J ends lost 6 bases and 0 bases respectively, with 12 bases between them. Germline V gives CDR1 MNHNS, CDR2 SASEGT. The CDR3 runs 15 residues. CDR3 protein: CASSSRGYSGNTIYF. Written as DNA, the CDR3 is TGTGCCAGCAGCTCCAGGGGATACTCTGGAAACACCATATATTTT.

A single count supports this clone. CDR3 nucleotides: TGCGCCAGCAGCTTGGTTGCAGGCGATCAGCCCCAGCATTTT. Amino acids: CASSLVAGDQPQHF. The chain carries TRBV5-1 and TRBJ1-5; D call uncertain. CDR1 is SGHRS, CDR2 YFSETQ, per germline. V was shortened by 0 bases and J by 5 bases, with 9 bases between the two germline ends. CDR3 length: 14 residues.

The chain recombines TRBV2 with TRBJ1-5; TRBD1 agrees at 8 bases. This CDR3 has 13 residues. V lost 9 bases to trimming and J lost 8 bases; unmatched junction nucleotides: 9. Germline CDR1 reads SNHLY; CDR2 reads FYNNEI. For the CDR3, the DNA is TGTGCCAGTGACAGGGGTGTGATGGAGCCCCAGCATTTT. It codes for CASDRGVMEPQHF. Full variable domain (missing parts from reference TRBV2 and TRBJ1-5): EPEVTQTPSHQVTQMGQEVILRCVPISNHLYFYWYRQILGQKVEFLVSFYNNEISEKSEIFDDQFSVERPDGSNFTLKIRSTKLEDSAMYFCASDRGVMEPQHFGDGTRLSIL.

In this sample, this clone turned up once. The V gene is TRBV10-3, the J gene TRBJ1-2; D is unclear. The CDR3 length is 16 residues. The germline gives CDR1 ENHRY, CDR2 SYGVKD. V lost 6 bases to trimming and J lost 2 bases, with 19 bases between them. The CDR3 reads CAIRGMEGGLNYGYTF. CDR3 DNA: TGTGCCATCAGGGGAATGGAGGGCGGATTAAACTATGGCTACACCTTC.

The chain uses TRBV5-1 and TRBJ2-2, with 7 positions matching TRBD2. The J segment lost 2 bases and the V segment lost 9 bases, leaving 7 bases of the junction unmatched. Germline loops: CDR1 SGHRS, CDR2 YFSETQ. The CDR3 is made up of 14 amino acids. The CDR3 region is CATSGGPNTGELFF. The CDR3, as DNA: TGCGCCACCTCGGGGGGTCCCAACACCGGGGAGCTGTTTTTT.

This clone has only a few counts. V gene TRBV4-3 combines with J gene TRBJ2-1, with D possibly matching TRBD2 (6 bases). In germline, CDR1 is LGHNA, CDR2 YSLEER. Trimming cost V 0 bases and J 5 bases, with 8 bases left between them. The CDR3 consists of 14 residues. The CDR3 sequence is CASSQEGTHNEQFF. The CDR3 nucleotides read TGCGCCAGCAGCCAAGAAGGGACTCACAATGAGCAGTTCTTC.

The chain combines TRBV7-2 with TRBJ2-6; 7 bases are shared with TRBD2. Germline V gives CDR1 SGHTA, CDR2 FQGNSA. There are 15 residues in the CDR3. With V trimmed by 5 bases and J by 1 base, 2 bases remained unmatched. CDR3 sequence: CASSRGESGANVLTF. The DNA for the CDR3 is TGTGCCAGCAGCCGGGGGGAATCTGGGGCCAACGTCCTGACTTTC.

The gene calls are TRBV2 and TRBJ2-7, with TRBD2 as a possible D gene (6 bases). The ends were cut back, 3 bases at V and 8 bases at J, with 11 bases in the middle. Germline V gene lookup returns CDR1 SNHLY and CDR2 FYNNEI. The CDR3 runs to 12 residues. CDR3 sequence reads: CASSEEGRKQYF. The CDR3 DNA sequence: TGTGCCAGCAGTGAGGAGGGTCGTAAGCAGTACTTC.

The V call is TRBV25-1, the J call TRBJ1-1; D is ambiguous. The germline gives CDR1 MGHDK, CDR2 SYGVNS. With 3 bases removed from V and 11 bases from J, the gap between germline ends came to 22 bases. The CDR3 has 15 residues. The CDR3 here is CASSEANRGVRWAFF. CDR3 coding DNA: TGTGCCAGCAGTGAGGCCAATCGGGGTGTGAGGTGGGCTTTCTTT.

This clone appeared many times. This chain connects TRBV4-3 to TRBJ2-2; TRBD2 matches at 7 bases. With 3 bases clipped from V and 8 bases from J, the junction kept 6 bases outside the gene matches. CDR1 LGHNA and CDR2 YSLEER come from the germline V gene. This CDR3 comprises 14 residues. CDR3 DNA sequence: TGCGCCAGCAGCCAGTCTACTAGCGAGGGGGAGCTGTTTTTT. It is translated as CASSQSTSEGELFF.

This chain joins TRBV5-6 and TRBJ2-1; 8 bases agree with TRBD2. This CDR3 has 15 amino acids. Germline V lookup: CDR1 SGHDT, CDR2 YYEEEE. Germline trimming cut 3 bases from V and 3 bases from J; bases unmatched to any gene: 5. In DNA, the CDR3 is TGTGCCAGCAGCTCAACTAGCGGCGGCTACAATGAGCAGTTCTTC. It specifies CASSSTSGGYNEQFF.

This chain joins TRBV5-1 and TRBJ2-5; D call uncertain. Trimming left V 5 bases short and J 0 bases short, with 11 bases between. The CDR3 extends over 14 amino acids. CDR1 is SGHRS and CDR2 is YFSETQ in the germline V gene. Written as DNA, the CDR3 is TGCGCCAGCAGTTCCCGGTCGTACCAAGAGACCCAGTACTTC. Amino acid sequence: CASSSRSYQETQYF.

This clone was observed a single time. This chain connects TRBV28 to TRBJ1-2; possible D gene TRBD1, 5 bases. V gave up 5 bases and J gave up 3 bases, with 13 bases separating them. The germline CDR1 and CDR2 sequences are MDHEN and SYDVKM. The CDR3 totals 14 residues. The CDR3 sequence is CASSPGDSYYGYTF. The CDR3 bases are TGTGCCAGCAGTCCCGGTGACAGTTACTATGGCTACACCTTC.

The chain is built from TRBV7-3 and TRBJ2-3, with D perhaps matching TRBD1 (6 bases). Germline V lookup: CDR1 SGHTA, CDR2 FQGTGA. Deletions cut 5 bases from V and 0 bases from J, with 9 bases between. The CDR3 runs to 14 residues. The CDR3 DNA follows: TGTGCCAGCAGCCCCGGGACAAGCACAGATACGCAGTATTTT. The encoded protein is CASSPGTSTDTQYF.

The chain has TRBV29-1 and TRBJ1-5, with a possible D match to TRBD1 (6 bases). Germline V lookup: CDR1 SQVTM, CDR2 ANQGSEA. V was pared by 8 bases and J by 0 bases, with 11 bases between. CDR3 size: 13 residues. CDR3 DNA: TGCAGCATACGGACAGATAGCAATCAGCCCCAGCATTTT. Translated, it gives CSIRTDSNQPQHF.

In this sample, this clone turned up a few times. The rearrangement uses TRBV6-1 and TRBJ2-1; possible D gene TRBD1, 5 bases. Trimming took off 8 bases at V and 4 bases at J, with 6 bases between the two ends. This CDR3 comprises 11 residues. CDR1 is MNHNS and CDR2 is SASEGT in the germline V gene. The CDR3 loop is CASDSYNEQFF. CDR3 coding DNA: TGTGCCAGCGACAGTTACAATGAGCAGTTCTTC.

J is TRBJ2-3 and V is TRBV10-3, with 12 bases aligning to TRBD2. Germline lookup yields CDR1 ENHRY and CDR2 SYGVKD. Unmatched junction bases numbered 3, after V lost 5 bases and J lost 3 bases. This CDR3 comprises 15 residues. In DNA, the CDR3 is TGTGCCATCAGTCCAACTAGCGGGGGGACAGATACGCAGTATTTT. Protein: CAISPTSGGTDTQYF.

This clone was seen only a few times. V gene TRBV7-9 combines with J gene TRBJ1-2; D uncertain. The CDR3 totals 14 residues. Between the trimmed V and J ends, which lost 5 bases and 6 bases, there was a span of 16 bases. The germline V gene has CDR1 SEHNR and CDR2 FQNEAQ (reference sequence). In nucleotides, the CDR3 is TGTGCCAGCAGCCCTCCGGCCTGGGGAGATGGCTACACCTTC. It codes for CASSPPAWGDGYTF.

V usage is TRBV4-2 and J usage is TRBJ1-3; the match to TRBD1 covers 7 bases. This CDR3 comprises 15 residues. Germline V lookup: CDR1 LGHNA, CDR2 YNFKEQ. J was trimmed by 6 bases and V by 3 bases; bases with no gene match: 8. The CDR3 coding sequence is TGTGCCAGCAGCCACCCGGGACAGAACTCAAACACCATATATTTT. It yields the protein CASSHPGQNSNTIYF.

This clone was picked up one time. The gene calls are TRBV7-9 and TRBJ2-7; 9 bases fit TRBD2. CDR3 length equals 17 residues. V was pared by 5 bases and J by 3 bases, with 14 bases of the junction left unmatched. Germline CDR1 is SEHNR and CDR2 is FQNEAQ (reference sequence). The CDR3 DNA reads TGTGCCAGCAGCCCCGGCCGAGGCGGGGGGGCCGGCTACGAGCAGTACTTC. Translated, it gives CASSPGRGGGAGYEQYF. The full variable domain, in which reference TRBV7-9 and TRBJ2-7 provide the parts outside the CDR3, is DTGVSQNPRHKITKRGQNVTFRCDPISEHNRLYWYRQTLGQGPEFLTYFQNEAQLEKSRLLSDRFSAERPKGSFSTLEIQRTEQGDSAMYLCASSPGRGGGAGYEQYFGPGTRLTVT.